One sample yielded the 22 T cell receptor beta chains listed below, sequenced in a study of early T cells in non-severe SARS-CoV-2 infection. TCRdb re-analysed the 5' RACE reads in MiXCR, keeping a single row per CDR3 protein. The sample yields tens of thousands of distinct CDR3 sequences, 5.3% seen once. Sequencing was performed on whole blood. The receptors here all came from an adult who was a healthcare worker with PCR-confirmed SARS-CoV-2 infection or an uninfected control (not recorded which).

There are a few counts of this clonotype. The chain has TRBV5-1 and TRBJ2-7; possibly TRBD1 for D (5 bases). V shed 0 bases and J shed 4 bases, with 17 bases lying between them. Germline V gene lookup returns CDR1 SGHRS and CDR2 YFSETQ. The CDR3 has 16 amino acids. CDR3: CASSLGTLTGFYEQYV. The DNA for the CDR3 is TGCGCCAGCAGCTTGGGAACCTTAACAGGTTTTTACGAGCAGTACGTC.

The table lists this clonotype with many counts. The gene calls are TRBV7-6 and TRBJ2-2, with 8 bases identical to TRBD2. The germline CDR1 and CDR2 sequences are SGHVS and FNYEAQ. V dropped 5 bases and J dropped 5; count of bases not matched to a gene: 7. This CDR3 contains 15 residues. CDR3 DNA: TGTGCCAGCAGCGGAGCACTAGCGGCGACCGGGGAGCTGTTTTTT. This translates into CASSGALAATGELFF.

This clonotype was observed many times. The chain joins TRBV20-1 to TRBJ1-5; D remains ambiguous. Germline V gives CDR1 DFQATT, CDR2 SNEGSKA (reference sequence). Trimming left V 3 bases short and J 0 bases short, with 9 bases between. The CDR3 consists of 14 residues. The CDR3 DNA reads TGCAGTGCTAGTCAAGGGCATAGCAATCAGCCCCAGCATTTT. It translates to CSASQGHSNQPQHF.

This clonotype appeared a few times. The chain employs TRBV12-3 or TRBV12-4 and TRBJ2-7, with 7 bases that match TRBD2. Trimming removed 6 bases from V and 2 bases from J; junction bases left unmatched: 10. This CDR3 is built from 15 residues. The CDR3 here is CASRKQRDFTYEQYF. CDR3 nucleotides: TGTGCCAGCAGGAAACAGCGGGATTTTACCTACGAGCAGTACTTC.

This sequence joins TRBV12-3 or TRBV12-4 and TRBJ2-1, with 7 bases identical to TRBD2. The V segment lost 4 bases and the J segment 9 bases; nucleotides outside the gene matches: 9. The CDR3 covers 14 residues. The CDR3 is CASSYAPGGSEQFF. CDR3 bases: TGTGCCAGCAGTTACGCCCCGGGAGGCTCTGAGCAGTTCTTC.

This clonotype was seen ten or more times. Germline is not matched at one junction end, which may reflect a read error. The J gene is TRBJ2-1, the V gene TRBV2; 14 nucleotides agree with TRBD2. Germline V gene lookup returns CDR1 SNHLY and CDR2 FYNNEI. The CDR3 length is 16 residues. CDR3 in amino acids: CASREGTSGRYNEQFF. CDR3 DNA: TGTGCCAGCAGAGAAGGGACTAGCGGGAGATACAATGAGCAGTTCTTC.

This clonotype appeared many times. This chain links TRBV21-1 with TRBJ1-6; the table names TRBD1, a call not compared with the DNA. TRBV21-1 is a pseudogene segment. The CDR3 covers 17 residues. The DNA of the CDR3 is TGTGCCAGCGAGCTCAGACAGGGGGGATTAACCCATTCACCCCTCCACTTT. Translation: CASELRQGGLTHSPLHF.

Many counts were recorded for this clonotype. J is TRBJ2-7 and V is TRBV9; 10 bases align to TRBD1. J was trimmed by 2 bases and V by 0 bases; bases with no gene match: 5. CDR1 SGDLS and CDR2 YYNGEE come from the germline V gene. The CDR3 length is 16 residues. The CDR3: CASSVVGTGDPYEQYV. The CDR3 bases are TGTGCCAGCAGCGTAGTAGGGACAGGGGACCCCTACGAGCAGTACGTC.

This chain joins TRBV2 and TRBJ2-5; TRBD1 aligns across 10 bases. CDR3 size: 14 residues. From germline, CDR1 is SNHLY and CDR2 FYNNEI. J gave up 4 bases and V 10 bases, and 9 bases lay outside the gene matches. CDR3 in amino acids: CATTGQGTGETQYF. CDR3 bases: TGTGCCACTACGGGACAGGGGACCGGAGAGACCCAGTACTTC.

In this sample, this clonotype turned up many times. The rearrangement links TRBV9 to TRBJ1-1; D unresolved. V was cut by 0 bases and J by 11 bases, with 14 bases left in between. In germline, CDR1 is SGDLS, CDR2 YYNGEE. This CDR3 has 13 residues. The CDR3 bases are TGTGCCAGCAGCGTAGACATGGAAGAGACGGCTTTCTTT. Its translation is CASSVDMEETAFF.

This clonotype was counted at least ten times. In DNA, the CDR3 is TGTGCCAGCAGCTTTAACTCTGGAAACACCATATATTTT. It translates to CASSFNSGNTIYF. The chain combines TRBV5-8 with TRBJ1-3; no firm D call. The CDR3 sequence is 13 residues long. With 2 bases removed from V and 0 bases from J, the gap between germline ends came to 3 bases. Germline CDR1 SGHTS, CDR2 YDEGEE.

This clonotype was seen ten or more times. As DNA, the CDR3 is TGCAGTGCTAGACTAGCGGGAGGCTATGAGCAGTTCTTC. Translated: CSARLAGGYEQFF. The rearrangement links TRBV20-1 to TRBJ2-1, with 11 bases aligning to TRBD2. V dropped 2 bases and J dropped 8; count of bases not matched to a gene: 2. Germline V lookup: CDR1 DFQATT, CDR2 SNEGSKA (reference sequence). The CDR3 sequence is 13 residues long.

This clonotype came up a few times. The genes are TRBV5-1 and TRBJ2-2, with unresolved D. Looked up from germline, CDR1 is SGHRS and CDR2 is YFSETQ. V was pared by 3 bases and J by 3 bases, with 12 bases between. The CDR3 consists of 15 residues. The CDR3 reads CASSSRAWDTGELFF. The CDR3 bases are TGCGCCAGCAGCTCAAGAGCCTGGGACACCGGGGAGCTGTTTTTT.

The sample holds many counts of this clonotype. The chain links TRBV24-1 to TRBJ2-1; unclear D gene. The CDR3 sequence is 16 residues long. Trimming removed 2 bases from V and 3 bases from J, with 13 bases in between. Looked up from germline, CDR1 is KGHDR and CDR2 is SFDVKD. The CDR3: CATSDSPSGRYNEQFF. The CDR3 DNA is TGTGCCACCAGTGATTCCCCGTCGGGCCGCTACAATGAGCAGTTCTTC.

In this sample, this clonotype turned up many times. This chain uses TRBV7-3 with TRBJ2-2; D is perhaps TRBD1 or TRBD2 (5 bases each). The CDR3 length is 15 residues. CDR1 is SGHTA and CDR2 is FQGTGA in the germline V gene. V was clipped by 3 bases and J by 4 bases, with 12 bases between them. In nucleotides, the CDR3 is TGTGCCAGCAGCTTTAGGAAGGGACCCACCGGGGAGCTGTTTTTT. This gives the protein CASSFRKGPTGELFF.

In this sample, this clonotype turned up a few times. The V call is TRBV5-4, the J call TRBJ2-6; D is undetermined. Germline V gene sequence: CDR1 SGHNT, CDR2 YYREEE (reference sequence). Trimming stripped 6 bases from V and 0 bases from J, with 7 bases between. This CDR3 spans 14 amino acids. DNA for the CDR3: TGTGCCAGCAATAGAGGCTCTGGGGCCAACGTCCTGACTTTC. It translates to CASNRGSGANVLTF.

By sample share, this clonotype is medium-sized (0.01 to 0.1%). The junction and the germline gene differ at one end; a read error may be behind it. The chain carries TRBV20-1 and TRBJ1-3; D ambiguous. The CDR3 is 18 amino acids. Germline V gene lookup returns CDR1 DFQATT and CDR2 SNEGSKA (reference sequence). The CDR3 sequence: CSARDLGKFTFSENTIYF. The CDR3 DNA sequence: TGCAGTGCTAGAGATCTGGGGAAATTCACCTTCTCTGAAAACACCATATATTTT.

This clonotype was recorded many times. This sequence joins TRBV4-3 and TRBJ2-1, with 7 bases matching TRBD2. This CDR3 region has 18 residues. Germline CDR1 LGHNA, CDR2 YSLEER. With 1 base clipped from V and 5 bases from J, the junction kept 14 bases outside the gene matches. CDR3 loop: CASSQVASGSIRDNEQFF. CDR3 coding DNA: TGCGCCAGCAGCCAAGTGGCTAGCGGTAGCATCAGGGACAATGAGCAGTTCTTC.

Many counts were recorded for this clonotype. The chain links TRBV6-6 to TRBJ2-1; D possibly corresponds to TRBD1 (6 bases). Germline values: CDR1 MNHNY, CDR2 SVGAGI (reference sequence). With 7 bases removed from V and 2 bases from J, the gap between germline ends came to 18 bases. The CDR3 consists of 16 residues. CDR3 sequence reads: CASKPEQGVPYNEQFF. The CDR3 bases are TGTGCCAGCAAACCAGAACAGGGTGTACCCTACAATGAGCAGTTCTTC.

This clonotype was counted at least ten times. This chain connects TRBV7-2 to TRBJ2-1; 11 positions match TRBD2. There are 15 residues in the CDR3. Germline CDR1 and CDR2: SGHTA and FQGNSA. V dropped 6 bases and J dropped 6; count of bases not matched to a gene: 7. CDR3 residues: CASSLGTSGSNEQFF. Written as DNA, the CDR3 is TGTGCCAGCAGTCTTGGGACTAGCGGAAGCAATGAGCAGTTCTTC.

This clonotype was seen just once. This may stem from a read error, because a much larger clone lies one nucleotide away. The chain joins TRBV25-1 to TRBJ2-1, with D hard to call. Germline V gene lookup returns CDR1 MGHDK and CDR2 SYGVNS. The CDR3 loop spans 14 amino acids. This chain's CDR3 is CTSSVLGFNNEQFF. In DNA, the CDR3 is TGTACCAGCAGTGTGTTAGGGTTCAACAATGAGCAGTTCTTC.

In its sample, this clonotype was seen many times. The V and J genes are TRBV25-1 and TRBJ2-7; tentative D call: TRBD2 (6 bases). V was pared by 2 bases and J by 6 bases, with 17 bases between. The CDR3 is 15 amino acids. Germline V gives CDR1 MGHDK, CDR2 SYGVNS. CDR3 in DNA: TGTGCCAGCAGTGAAGTCTCCCGGGGGACCCGCGAGCAGTACTTC. This codes for CASSEVSRGTREQYF.